Shown below are 18 T cell receptor beta chains from a single sample sequenced in a study of shared clonotypes between healthy human individuals (dated by TCRdb to about 2020). CD8 naive samples were CD45RO-negative cells positively selected for CCR7, giving a CD45RA+CCR7+ population that excluded TemRA cells. Libraries were made using the immunoSEQ multiplex PCR assay. TCRdb mirrors the immuneACCESS table, restricted to in-frame sequences. Some clones are absent from its copies; in checked studies, under half trace to an unresolved V gene, and the reason for the others is unknown. For this sample there are around 2,000,000 clones; roughly 95% appear just once. In total, the top ten clones hold around 1.1% of the sample. Specimen: naive CD8+ T cells sorted from blood. The sample's cell subset or site label is to be understood as: CD45RA+CCR7+. Receptor source: a man between 18 and 29 years old in good health.

This chain joins TRBV11-2 and TRBJ2-7; D is unresolved. Germline V gene sequence: CDR1 SGHAT, CDR2 FQNNGV. The CDR3 spans 15 residues. The V gene lost 1 base and the J gene lost 2 bases, with 12 bases spanning the gap. CDR3: CASSLGPAKTYEQYF. DNA of the CDR3: TGTGCCAGCAGCTTAGGTCCCGCCAAGACCTACGAGCAGTACTTC.

The chain uses TRBV7-6 and TRBJ2-6, with D possibly being TRBD2 (7 bases). The CDR3 is 16 amino acids. Trimming stripped 7 bases from V and 3 bases from J, with 16 bases between. Germline assignment: CDR1 SGHVS and CDR2 FNYEAQ. The CDR3: CASTTWGGDGANVLTF. In nucleotides, the CDR3 is TGTGCCAGCACCACCTGGGGGGGCGATGGGGCCAACGTCCTGACTTTC.

The chain combines TRBV7-2 with TRBJ2-4; D remains ambiguous. The CDR3 sequence is 13 residues long. Germline CDR1 SGHTA, CDR2 FQGNSA. The V end was cut by 4 bases, the J end by 5 bases, with 9 bases between. CDR3 in DNA: TGTGCCAGCAGCTCAATTATAGAAAACATTCAGTACTTC. Protein product: CASSSIIENIQYF.

Note on this clone: The same CDR3 is also encoded by other DNA sequences in this sample. The V and J genes are TRBV30 and TRBJ1-1; TRBD1 might be the D (5 bases). The CDR3 has 12 residues. CDR1 is GTSNPN, CDR2 SVGIG, per germline (reference sequence). The V end lost 0 bases, the J end lost 5 bases, and 7 bases lay between the germline ends. The CDR3 loop reads CAWSVEGTEAFF. The CDR3 bases are TGTGCCTGGAGTGTAGAGGGGACTGAAGCTTTCTTT.

This chain joins TRBV5-6 and TRBJ2-5; 7 bases line up with TRBD2. The CDR3 has 16 residues. Germline CDR1 is SGHDT and CDR2 is YYEEEE. J was trimmed by 7 bases and V by 0 bases; bases with no gene match: 12. CDR3 sequence (DNA): TGTGCCAGCAGCTTGGAAGGTAGCGGGTTTCTTGGGACCCAGTACTTC. Its translation: CASSLEGSGFLGTQYF.

About this clone: Other DNA sequences in this sample translate to the same CDR3. The chain couples TRBV7-9 to TRBJ2-7; D is perhaps TRBD1 (5 bases). The germline V gene encodes CDR1 SEHNR and CDR2 FQNEAQ (reference sequence). The CDR3 has 12 amino acids. V was pared by 3 bases and J by 2 bases, with 5 bases between. Here the CDR3 reads CASSLDTYEQYF. CDR3 nucleotide sequence: TGTGCCAGCAGCTTGGACACCTACGAGCAGTACTTC. Full variable domain (outside the CDR3, taken from reference TRBV7-9 and TRBJ2-7): DTGVSQNPRHKITKRGQNVTFRCDPISEHNRLYWYRQTLGQGPEFLTYFQNEAQLEKSRLLSDRFSAERPKGSFSTLEIQRTEQGDSAMYLCASSLDTYEQYFGPGTRLTVT.

A few counts support this clone. V is TRBV25-1 and J is TRBJ1-1; no clear D gene. Germline V gives CDR1 MGHDK, CDR2 SYGVNS. Trimming shortened V by 2 bases and J by 1 base, and 8 bases separated the two germline ends. The CDR3 has 14 residues. The CDR3 loop is CASSEGVANTEAFF. As DNA, the CDR3 is TGTGCCAGCAGTGAAGGTGTAGCGAACACTGAAGCTTTCTTT.

The rearrangement uses TRBV13 and TRBJ2-3; 10 bases are a match to TRBD2. The length of the CDR3 is 17 residues. V was pared by 2 bases and J by 0 bases, with 5 bases of the junction left unmatched. Germline CDR1 and CDR2: PRHDT and FYEKMQ (reference sequence). CDR3 nucleotide sequence: TGTGCCAGCAGCTTACAAGCGGGAGGGCCGAGCACAGATACGCAGTATTTT. This codes for CASSLQAGGPSTDTQYF.

The chain links TRBV6-6 to TRBJ2-5, with D perhaps matching TRBD1 (6 bases). CDR3 length: 14 amino acids. Germline lookup yields CDR1 MNHNY and CDR2 SVGAGI (reference sequence). V was clipped by 9 bases and J by 1 base, with 15 bases between them. CDR3 loop: CASYRVGGQETQYF. CDR3 DNA: TGTGCCAGTTACAGGGTTGGGGGCCAAGAGACCCAGTACTTC.

This chain links TRBV6-5 with TRBJ2-3; D is perhaps TRBD1 or TRBD2 (6 bases each). Trimming shortened V by 9 bases and J by 4 bases, and 14 bases separated the two germline ends. The germline CDR1 and CDR2 sequences are MNHEY and SVGAGI. CDR3 size: 13 residues. The CDR3 spells CASTYGGADTQYF. CDR3 DNA: TGTGCCAGTACCTACGGGGGCGCAGATACGCAGTATTTT.

The chain employs TRBV5-8 and TRBJ2-1; 9 bases are shared with TRBD1. Per germline, CDR1 SGHTS and CDR2 YDEGEE. The V and J ends lost 2 bases and 4 bases, in that order; junction bases with no gene match: 1. The CDR3 is made up of 14 amino acids. The CDR3 is CASSFGTGYNEQFF. The CDR3 bases are TGTGCCAGCAGCTTTGGGACAGGGTACAATGAGCAGTTCTTC.

This clone was counted once. This chain joins TRBV7-9 and TRBJ2-2; 7 positions agree with TRBD1. The J segment lost 5 bases and the V segment lost 5 bases, leaving 11 bases of the junction unmatched. The CDR3 length is 16 residues. The V gene's germline CDR1 is SEHNR and CDR2 FQNEAQ (reference sequence). CDR3 coding DNA: TGTGCCAGCAGCGGGCCCGGGACAGCCCCTACCGGGGAGCTGTTTTTT. It encodes CASSGPGTAPTGELFF.

This clone has just one count. The chain employs TRBV5-5 and TRBJ2-2, with TRBD2 matching over 13 bases. CDR1 is SGHKS and CDR2 is YYEKEE in the germline V gene (reference sequence). Germline trimming cut 4 bases from V and 7 bases from J; bases unmatched to any gene: 7. The CDR3 totals 16 residues. CDR3 protein: CASSPTSGRILGELFF. The CDR3, as DNA: TGTGCCAGCAGCCCGACTAGCGGGAGGATCCTCGGGGAGCTGTTTTTT.

The CDR3 DNA is TGTGCCAGCAGTTATCCCCGGGCAGGCCTAGAGACCCAGTACTTC. As protein: CASSYPRAGLETQYF. The genes are TRBV6-5 and TRBJ2-5; D ambiguous. CDR1 MNHEY and CDR2 SVGAGI come from the germline V gene. V dropped 3 bases and J dropped 4 bases, with 15 bases sitting between them. The CDR3 is made up of 15 amino acids.

CDR3 sequence reads: CASSISTVGGYEQYF. In DNA, the CDR3 is TGTGCCAGTAGTATATCTACGGTCGGAGGCTACGAGCAGTACTTC. The rearrangement joins TRBV19 to TRBJ2-7, with D perhaps matching TRBD2 (5 bases). The CDR3 has 15 amino acids. The V end lost 2 bases, the J end lost 3 bases, and 14 bases lay between the germline ends. Germline values: CDR1 LNHDA, CDR2 SQIVND (reference sequence).

The chain recombines TRBV6-5 with TRBJ1-2; D gene ambiguous. CDR1 is MNHEY and CDR2 is SVGAGI in the germline V gene. The V end was cut by 6 bases, the J end by 2 bases, with 16 bases between. CDR3 length: 15 amino acids. CDR3 residues: CASSSRQSRNYGYTF. The CDR3 bases are TGTGCCAGCAGCTCACGCCAGTCGAGGAACTATGGCTACACCTTC.

This clone was found once. The chain joins TRBV29-1 to TRBJ1-1; possibly TRBD1 for D (5 bases). CDR1 is SQVTM, CDR2 ANQGSEA, per germline. Between the trimmed V and J ends, which lost 5 bases and 1 base, there was a span of 8 bases. The CDR3 is 12 residues long. In nucleotides, the CDR3 is TGCAGCGTTAAAGGGGCGAACACTGAAGCTTTCTTT. Its protein product is CSVKGANTEAFF.

Remarks on this clone: Other DNA sequences in this sample translate to the same CDR3. V gene TRBV20-1 combines with J gene TRBJ2-5; no definite D call. The CDR3 runs 10 residues. V was shortened by 5 bases and J by 5 bases, with 6 bases between the two germline ends. Germline V CDR1 and CDR2: DFQATT, SNEGSKA (reference sequence). The CDR3 reads CSASVETQYF. CDR3 sequence (DNA): TGCAGTGCTTCTGTCGAGACCCAGTACTTC.